These 23 T cell receptor beta chains were all obtained from the same sample, sequenced in a study of T cells in Graves' hyperthyroidism and ophthalmopathy. Amplified TCR beta CDR3 regions came from RNA transcripts. HTBI primers were used for first-round RT-PCR of the TCR CDR3. MiXCR, run by TCRdb on the multiplex PCR reads, gives a single entry per CDR3 protein. The table has 400,000 or so distinct CDR3 sequences, around 15% seen once; the top ten hold 25% to 30%. The sample taken for sequencing was blood. The receptors were gathered from a man in his forties or fifties with Graves' ophthalmopathy.

This clonotype was picked up many times. The J gene is TRBJ2-1, the V gene TRBV20-1; 11 bases are a match to TRBD2. CDR3 length: 18 amino acids. The junction had 19 bases not matched to a gene; V was cut back by 8 bases and J by 4 bases. Germline values: CDR1 DFQATT, CDR2 SNEGSKA (reference sequence). CDR3 amino acids: CSTLLDSGRAPLYNEQFF. In DNA, the CDR3 is TGCAGTACCCTACTTGATAGCGGGAGGGCCCCTCTATACAATGAGCAGTTCTTC.

This clonotype was picked up many times. The V call is TRBV29-1, the J call TRBJ2-3, with a possible D match to TRBD1 (6 bases). V was trimmed by 7 bases and J by 0 bases, leaving 8 bases between them. In germline, CDR1 is SQVTM, CDR2 ANQGSEA. This CDR3 is built from 12 residues. CDR3 bases: TGCAGCGGTGGACAGAGCACAGATACGCAGTATTTT. It is translated as CSGGQSTDTQYF.

The table lists this clonotype with many counts. The rearrangement links TRBV11-2 to TRBJ2-3; 10 nucleotides line up with TRBD2. J lost 4 bases, V lost 5 bases, and 15 bases had no gene match. This CDR3 is 18 amino acids long. Germline CDR1 SGHAT, CDR2 FQNNGV. The CDR3 nucleotides read TGTGCCAGCAGCCCTCCCCTAGCGGGGGTCCTAGGGCCAGATACGCAGTATTTT. This encodes CASSPPLAGVLGPDTQYF.

This clonotype was seen at least ten times. The V call is TRBV30, the J call TRBJ2-3; D possibly matches TRBD1 or TRBD2 (5 bases each). The V end lost 3 bases, the J end lost 0 bases, and 7 bases lay between the germline ends. The germline gives CDR1 GTSNPN, CDR2 SVGIG (reference sequence). The CDR3 is 13 residues long. CDR3 sequence reads: CAWRRDSTDTQYF. In nucleotides, the CDR3 is TGTGCCTGGAGAAGGGACAGCACAGATACGCAGTATTTT. The full variable domain, with the rest looked up from reference TRBV30 and TRBJ2-3, is SQTIHQWPATLVQPVGSPLSLECTVEGTSNPNLYWYRQAAGRGLQLLFYSVGIGQISSEVPQNLSASRPQDRQFILSSKKLLLSDSGFYLCAWRRDSTDTQYFGPGTRLTVL.

This clonotype showed up many times. The chain has TRBV2 and TRBJ1-2; 9 nucleotides line up with TRBD1. V lost 6 bases, J lost 5 bases, and 10 bases stayed unmatched. In germline, CDR1 is SNHLY, CDR2 FYNNEI. CDR3 length equals 15 residues. CDR3 residues: CASSLTGGAKYGYTF. CDR3 in DNA: TGTGCCAGCAGCCTAACAGGGGGCGCGAAATATGGCTACACCTTC.

In DNA form, the CDR3 reads TGCGCCAGCAGTTCAGACAGTGCCCCATACAATGAGCAGTTCTTC. This sequence encodes CASSSDSAPYNEQFF. The chain employs TRBV5-1 and TRBJ2-1; tentative D call: TRBD1 (5 bases). CDR3 length: 15 amino acids. Germline CDR1 reads SGHRS; CDR2 reads YFSETQ. With 5 bases removed from V and 4 bases from J, the gap between germline ends came to 16 bases.

This clonotype was counted ten times or more. The chain links TRBV29-1 to TRBJ2-5, with D possibly called TRBD1 or TRBD2 (5 bases each). The germline gives CDR1 SQVTM, CDR2 ANQGSEA. V lost 7 bases and J 7 bases, leaving 19 bases between the germline ends. This CDR3 contains 13 residues. CDR3 nucleotides: TGCAGCGGGTCTGAGGGGTTGGACGGGACCCAGTACTTC. It yields the protein CSGSEGLDGTQYF.

This clonotype was counted many times. V usage is TRBV2 and J usage is TRBJ1-1; D is undetermined. Germline loops: CDR1 SNHLY, CDR2 FYNNEI. This CDR3 is built from 14 residues. V was pared by 6 bases and J by 3 bases, with 14 bases between. This CDR3 reads CASSPVREDTEAFF. The CDR3 DNA reads TGTGCCAGCAGCCCGGTTCGGGAGGACACTGAAGCTTTCTTT.

This clonotype has a count of ten or more. The V and J genes are TRBV3-1 and TRBJ2-7, with D maybe TRBD2 (5 bases). The CDR3 runs to 13 residues. V was cut by 6 bases and J by 3 bases, with 12 bases left in between. Germline V gene data show CDR1 as LGHDT and CDR2 as YNNKEL (reference sequence). CDR3 sequence: CASREGRSYEQYF. The CDR3 DNA follows: TGTGCCAGCAGAGAGGGTCGAAGCTACGAGCAGTACTTC.

This clonotype was found many times. The V gene is TRBV5-1, the J gene TRBJ2-3, with 10 positions matching TRBD2. V shed 4 bases and J 0 bases; nucleotides not matched to a gene: 11. CDR1 and CDR2 (germline): SGHRS, YFSETQ. The CDR3 extends over 18 amino acids. The CDR3 protein is CASSPRLAGDTSTDTQYF. The CDR3 DNA sequence: TGCGCCAGCAGCCCCCGACTAGCGGGTGATACTAGCACAGATACGCAGTATTTT. Variable domain in full (rest from reference TRBV5-1 and TRBJ2-3): KAGVTQTPRYLIKTRGQQVTLSCSPISGHRSVSWYQQTPGQGLQFLFEYFSETQRNKGNFPGRFSGRQFSNSRSEMNVSTLELGDSALYLCASSPRLAGDTSTDTQYFGPGTRLTVL.

The chain joins TRBV4-1 to TRBJ1-2; D possibly corresponds to TRBD1 (5 bases). Germline CDR1 and CDR2: MGHRA and YSYEKL. CDR3 length equals 17 residues. The V gene lost 1 base and the J gene lost 6 bases, with 21 bases spanning the gap. The CDR3 sequence: CASSQVAGGPGGDGYTF. CDR3 DNA: TGCGCCAGCAGCCAAGTAGCCGGGGGACCAGGAGGGGATGGCTACACCTTC.

The CDR3 sequence is CASSSPKVGEPGYTF. The CDR3 DNA is TGTGCCAGCAGCTCCCCTAAGGTGGGGGAACCTGGCTACACCTTC. The chain couples TRBV5-4 to TRBJ1-2; the D gene is possibly TRBD1 (5 bases). The CDR3 has 15 residues. The germline CDR1 and CDR2 sequences are SGHNT and YYREEE (reference sequence). V was shortened by 3 bases and J by 7 bases, with 19 bases between the two germline ends.

The rearrangement links TRBV5-5 to TRBJ1-5; D gene uncertain. The germline V and J ends were trimmed by 2 bases and 3 bases, with 9 bases remaining between them. The CDR3 runs to 14 residues. The V gene's germline CDR1 is SGHKS and CDR2 YYEKEE (reference sequence). The CDR3: CASSLTTDNQPQHF. Here the CDR3 DNA reads TGTGCCAGCAGCTTAACGACGGACAATCAGCCCCAGCATTTT.

This clonotype was found many times. The V and J genes are TRBV11-1 and TRBJ2-1; D perhaps matches TRBD1 (6 bases). Trimming took 5 bases from V and 10 from J, leaving 9 bases between them. The germline V gene has CDR1 SGHAT and CDR2 FQDESV (reference sequence). The CDR3 consists of 11 residues. The CDR3 nucleotides are TGTGCCAGCAGCCCAGACAGGGAGCAGTTCTTC. It translates to CASSPDREQFF.

This clonotype was seen at least ten times. J is TRBJ2-3 and V is TRBV2; D is possibly TRBD1 or TRBD2 (5 bases each). Looked up from germline, CDR1 is SNHLY and CDR2 is FYNNEI. The CDR3 spans 14 residues. V shed 6 bases and J shed 1 base, with 11 bases lying between them. DNA of the CDR3: TGTGCCAGCAGCCGGGACCCTGGCACAGATACGCAGTATTTT. It yields the protein CASSRDPGTDTQYF.

This clonotype was found many times. This chain uses TRBV4-1 with TRBJ1-2; D gene uncertain. V was pared by 0 bases and J by 6 bases, with 11 bases between. CDR3 size: 14 residues. Germline CDR1 MGHRA, CDR2 YSYEKL. The chain's CDR3 is CASSQESAVDGYTF. CDR3 nucleotides: TGCGCCAGCAGCCAAGAGTCTGCTGTGGATGGCTACACCTTC.

This sequence joins TRBV11-1 and TRBJ2-6; 7 bases fit TRBD1. This CDR3 comprises 17 residues. Losses at the gene ends were 5 bases for V and 1 base for J; bases not matched to a gene: 8. From germline, CDR1 is SGHAT and CDR2 FQDESV (reference sequence). The CDR3 loop is CASSPTGFGSGANVLTF. The CDR3 nucleotides are TGTGCCAGCAGCCCGACAGGGTTTGGGTCTGGGGCCAACGTCCTGACTTTC.

This clonotype occurred many times. The V gene is TRBV30, the J gene TRBJ2-1, with 12 bases matching TRBD2. Trimming took 2 bases from V and 7 from J; bases not matched to a gene: 3. Germline CDR1 reads GTSNPN; CDR2 reads SVGIG (reference sequence). This CDR3 has 14 residues. The CDR3 nucleotides read TGTGCCTGGAGTACCGGGACTAGCGGGAATGAGCAGTTCTTC. It is translated as CAWSTGTSGNEQFF.

There are a few counts of this clonotype. V is TRBV7-3 and J is TRBJ1-4; TRBD1 aligns across 7 bases. The CDR3 runs to 9 residues. Trimming removed 8 bases from V and 12 bases from J; junction bases left unmatched: 0. CDR1 is SGHTA and CDR2 is FQGTGA in the germline V gene. The CDR3 DNA reads TGTGCCAGCCAGGGGGAACTGTTTTTT. Its translation is CASQGELFF.

This sequence joins TRBV4-2 and TRBJ2-6; TRBD1 might be the D (5 bases). Germline V lookup: CDR1 LGHNA, CDR2 YNFKEQ. V gave up 0 bases and J gave up 3 bases, with 6 bases separating them. The CDR3 totals 15 residues. The CDR3 is CASSQEGVGANVLTF. The DNA of the CDR3 is TGTGCCAGCAGCCAAGAAGGGGTTGGGGCCAACGTCCTGACTTTC.

This CDR3 reads CASSLELQGSDEQFF. The CDR3 DNA is TGTGCCAGCAGCTTGGAACTCCAGGGTAGCGATGAGCAGTTCTTC. V usage is TRBV5-4 and J usage is TRBJ2-1; D might be TRBD1 or TRBD2, each matching 5 bases. Germline CDR1 SGHNT, CDR2 YYREEE (reference sequence). V lost 0 bases to trimming and J lost 8 bases, with 15 bases between them. The CDR3 runs 15 residues. The whole variable domain, filled in from reference TRBV5-4 and TRBJ2-1, reads ETGVTQSPTHLIKTRGQQVTLRCSSQSGHNTVSWYQQALGQGPQFIFQYYREEENGRGNFPPRFSGLQFPNYSSELNVNALELDDSALYLCASSLELQGSDEQFFGPGTRLTVL.

This rearrangement joins TRBV20-1 to TRBJ1-1; weak D call: TRBD1 (5 bases). This CDR3 spans 12 amino acids. Trimming stripped 3 bases from V and 8 bases from J, with 13 bases between. The germline V gene encodes CDR1 DFQATT and CDR2 SNEGSKA (reference sequence). This chain's CDR3 is CSARPGSVEAFF. The CDR3, as DNA: TGCAGTGCTAGGCCAGGGTCGGTCGAAGCTTTCTTT.

This clonotype was recorded at least ten times. As DNA, the CDR3 is TGTGCCAGCAGCCAAGGTCTTCAGGGTCAACAGCCCCAGCATTTT. Protein: CASSQGLQGQQPQHF. V gene TRBV3-1 combines with J gene TRBJ1-5, with D maybe TRBD1 (5 bases). In germline, CDR1 is LGHDT, CDR2 YNNKEL (reference sequence). The V gene lost 1 base and the J gene lost 7 bases, with 14 bases spanning the gap. CDR3 length: 15 amino acids. Full variable domain (remainder filled in from reference TRBV3-1 and TRBJ1-5): DTAVSQTPKYLVTQMGNDKSIKCEQNLGHDTMYWYKQDSKKFLKIMFSYNNKELIINETVPNRFSPKSPDKAHLNLHINSLELGDSAVYFCASSQGLQGQQPQHFGDGTRLSIL.